The following is a T cell receptor (beta chain) sequence with its context. At the deep level, the assay was run. Sequencing used immunoSEQ multiplex PCR; TCRdb keeps in-frame clones, though not all of them. The sample lists roughly 2.5 million clones; around 90% were seen once. The V and J ends lost 4 bases and 8 bases, in that order; junction bases with no gene match: 8. The CDR3 has 14 residues. In germline, CDR1 is SGHRS, CDR2 YFSETQ. The sample originates from a study of shared clonotypes between healthy human individuals. The donors, healthy adults who were HIV-negative, had experienced no recent acute infections or vaccinations.

The V gene is TRBV5-1, the J gene TRBJ1-4; 7 nucleotides align to TRBD1. The material sequenced was naive CD4+ T cells sorted from blood. The subset is: CD45RA+ positively selected. This TCR was sampled from a man younger than 35 in good health. The DNA for the CDR3 is TGCGCCAGCAGCCCGACAGGGACTATGGAAAAACTGTTTTTT. Encoded protein: CASSPTGTMEKLFF.